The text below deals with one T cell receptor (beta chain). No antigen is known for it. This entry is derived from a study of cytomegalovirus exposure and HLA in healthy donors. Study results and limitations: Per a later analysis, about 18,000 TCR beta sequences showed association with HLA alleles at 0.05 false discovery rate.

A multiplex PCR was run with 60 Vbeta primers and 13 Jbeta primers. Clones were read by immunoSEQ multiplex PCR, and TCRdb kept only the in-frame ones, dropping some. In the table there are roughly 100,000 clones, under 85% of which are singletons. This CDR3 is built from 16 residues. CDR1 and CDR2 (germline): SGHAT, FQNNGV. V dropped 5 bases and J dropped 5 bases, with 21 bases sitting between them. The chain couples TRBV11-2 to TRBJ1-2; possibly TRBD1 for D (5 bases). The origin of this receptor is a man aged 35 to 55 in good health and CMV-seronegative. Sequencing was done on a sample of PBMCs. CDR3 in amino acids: CASSPVGRGRDYGYTF. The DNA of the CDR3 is TGTGCCAGCAGCCCCGTTGGGAGGGGACGGGATTATGGCTACACCTTC.